The 25 T cell receptor beta chains in this list originate from one sample, sequenced in a study of T cells after yellow fever vaccination. From the 5' RACE reads, TCRdb called clonotypes with MiXCR, one entry per CDR3 protein. The sample contains about 240,000 distinct CDR3 sequences, 3.6% of which appear only once. Sequencing was performed on PBMCs, taken 15 days after the yellow fever booster vaccination. These receptors came from a man younger than 35 who received the YFV17D yellow fever vaccine.

This chain links TRBV5-1 with TRBJ1-6; 9 nucleotides align to TRBD1. The V gene's germline CDR1 is SGHRS and CDR2 YFSETQ. Germline trimming cut 4 bases from V and 8 bases from J; bases unmatched to any gene: 10. The CDR3 is 16 residues long. CDR3 amino acids: CASSEQDRGSYSPLHF. The DNA of the CDR3 is TGCGCCAGCAGCGAGCAGGACAGGGGTTCGTATTCACCCCTCCACTTT.

Only a few counts were recorded for this clonotype. J is TRBJ2-2 and V is TRBV12-3 or TRBV12-4; D call uncertain. The CDR3 is made up of 16 amino acids. V lost 5 bases and J lost 3, with 16 bases in between. The CDR3: CASSTRSGLDTGELFF. The CDR3 DNA reads as TGTGCCAGCAGTACTCGGTCGGGTTTGGACACCGGGGAGCTGTTTTTT.

This clonotype has at least ten counts. This chain connects TRBV7-6 to TRBJ2-1, with 9 nucleotides matching TRBD2. The CDR3 loop spans 18 amino acids. V lost 1 base and J lost 1; bases outside the gene matches: 8. In germline, CDR1 is SGHVS, CDR2 FNYEAQ. The CDR3 coding sequence is TGTGCCAGCAGCTTAGTGTTGGGCGGGGGGGCTTCCTACAATGAGCAGTTCTTC. It translates to CASSLVLGGGASYNEQFF.

This clonotype was observed at least ten times. The CDR3 here is CASSLIRRGLYEQYF. CDR3 nucleotide sequence: TGTGCCAGCAGTTTAATCCGGAGGGGTCTTTACGAGCAGTACTTC. The chain joins TRBV12-3 or TRBV12-4 to TRBJ2-7, with D perhaps matching TRBD2 (6 bases). The CDR3 is 15 amino acids. The V end lost 2 bases, the J end lost 4 bases, and 15 bases lay between the germline ends.

This clonotype was detected many times. V is TRBV20-1 and J is TRBJ1-5; 7 nucleotides match TRBD1. Trimming removed 1 base from V and 6 bases from J; junction bases left unmatched: 15. Germline V lookup: CDR1 DFQATT, CDR2 SNEGSKA (reference sequence). This CDR3 is 17 amino acids long. CDR3 residues: CSARVLQGGGYGQPQHF. The CDR3 region has the DNA TGCAGTGCTAGAGTCCTCCAAGGAGGGGGCTATGGTCAGCCCCAGCATTTT.

This clonotype showed up just a few times. The chain has TRBV5-1 and TRBJ1-6, with 8 bases identical to TRBD1. Trimming cost V 2 bases and J 5 bases; bases outside gene matches: 6. CDR3 length: 16 amino acids. Germline lookup yields CDR1 SGHRS and CDR2 YFSETQ. CDR3 region: CASSLLPGQDNSPLHF. CDR3 bases: TGCGCCAGCAGCTTACTCCCGGGACAGGATAATTCACCCCTCCACTTT.

This clonotype was seen ten or more times. This rearrangement joins TRBV6-5 to TRBJ2-6; TRBD2 might be the D (5 bases). The V gene's germline CDR1 is MNHEY and CDR2 SVGAGI. The V gene lost 2 bases and the J gene lost 2 bases, with 7 bases spanning the gap. The CDR3 covers 15 residues. The CDR3, as DNA: TGTGCCAGCAGTTACGCCGGGACTGGGGCCAACGTCCTGACTTTC. Translation gives CASSYAGTGANVLTF.

This clonotype was seen ten or more times. The genes are TRBV7-2 and TRBJ2-7; D may correspond to TRBD1 or TRBD2 (6 bases each). This CDR3 is 14 amino acids long. Germline-derived CDR1 and CDR2 are SGHTA and FQGNSA. V was cut by 1 base and J by 0 bases, with 7 bases left in between. CDR3 sequence reads: CASSLGGASYEQYF. CDR3 DNA: TGTGCCAGCAGCTTAGGGGGGGCCTCCTACGAGCAGTACTTC.

This clonotype was seen many times. V gene TRBV11-2 combines with J gene TRBJ1-3, with 8 bases fitting TRBD1. J was trimmed by 2 bases and V by 4 bases; bases with no gene match: 10. CDR1 and CDR2 (germline): SGHAT, FQNNGV. The CDR3 extends over 17 amino acids. CDR3 region: CASSSGTGSLAGNTIYF. CDR3 bases: TGTGCCAGCAGCTCCGGGACAGGATCTTTAGCTGGAAACACCATATATTTT.

This clonotype came up many times. V usage is TRBV20-1 and J usage is TRBJ2-6, with D possibly being TRBD1 or TRBD2 (5 bases each). The CDR3 length is 17 residues. V was trimmed by 1 base and J by 0 bases, leaving 13 bases between them. Germline V CDR1 and CDR2: DFQATT, SNEGSKA (reference sequence). CDR3 protein: CSARVGRASSGANVLTF. CDR3 nucleotide sequence: TGCAGTGCTAGAGTGGGGCGGGCCAGCTCTGGGGCCAACGTCCTGACTTTC.

This clonotype showed up just a few times. The CDR3 region has the DNA TGTGCCAGCAGACAGACAGGGGCTGGGACTGAAGCTTTCTTT. Translation gives CASRQTGAGTEAFF. The V and J genes are TRBV7-9 and TRBJ1-1; 8 nucleotides match TRBD1. V trimming: 6 bases; J trimming: 5 bases; junction bases outside the gene matches: 8. CDR3 length: 14 amino acids. The germline V gene has CDR1 SEHNR and CDR2 FQNEAQ (reference sequence).

This clonotype has more than one count but fewer than ten. J is TRBJ2-1 and V is TRBV19; 10 bases align to TRBD2. Looked up from germline, CDR1 is LNHDA and CDR2 is SQIVND (reference sequence). V trimming: 10 bases; J trimming: 5 bases; junction bases outside the gene matches: 8. The CDR3 spans 14 residues. The CDR3: CATSTSGDDNEQFF. CDR3 nucleotides: TGTGCCACCAGCACTAGCGGGGATGACAATGAGCAGTTCTTC.

This clonotype showed up many times. The chain combines TRBV20-1 with TRBJ1-1; a possible D gene is TRBD1 (6 bases). There are 15 residues in the CDR3. Trimming removed 6 bases from V and 2 bases from J, with 19 bases in between. CDR1 is DFQATT, CDR2 SNEGSKA, per germline (reference sequence). The CDR3 DNA is TGCAGTGCCCCTAACCCCGGGACATTTAACACTGAAGCTTTCTTT. Its protein is CSAPNPGTFNTEAFF.

This clonotype was seen at least ten times. The J gene is TRBJ2-6, the V gene TRBV20-1; 7 bases are a match to TRBD2. Germline trimming cut 6 bases from V and 0 bases from J; bases unmatched to any gene: 5. Germline assignment: CDR1 DFQATT and CDR2 SNEGSKA (reference sequence). This CDR3 is 15 amino acids long. The CDR3 here is CSALASSSGANVLTF. The CDR3 region has the DNA TGCAGTGCACTAGCGTCGAGCTCTGGGGCCAACGTCCTGACTTTC.

Many counts were recorded for this clonotype. The chain uses TRBV27 and TRBJ2-3; D tentatively fits TRBD1 or TRBD2 (5 bases each). Trimming pared 5 bases from V and 2 bases from J, leaving 17 bases between. CDR3 size: 16 residues. The germline gives CDR1 MNHEY, CDR2 SMNVEV (reference sequence). CDR3 in amino acids: CASSPQVGRVTDTQYF. CDR3 sequence (DNA): TGTGCCAGCAGTCCCCAGGTGGGGCGGGTCACAGATACGCAGTATTTT.

This clonotype was counted many times. The chain links TRBV7-9 to TRBJ1-1, with D uncertain. This CDR3 has 13 residues. Germline assignment: CDR1 SEHNR and CDR2 FQNEAQ (reference sequence). The V end was cut by 2 bases, the J end by 6 bases, with 10 bases between. The CDR3 reads CASSLPRRAEAFF. DNA of the CDR3: TGTGCCAGCAGCTTACCCCGGAGGGCTGAAGCTTTCTTT.

This clonotype occurred many times. This chain connects TRBV10-3 to TRBJ2-6; possibly TRBD2 for D (6 bases). The V gene's germline CDR1 is ENHRY and CDR2 SYGVKD. The CDR3 has 17 residues. The V and J ends lost 4 bases and 2 bases respectively, with 15 bases between them. The CDR3: CAISGGGQLAGANVLTF. CDR3 nucleotides: TGTGCCATCAGTGGGGGAGGACAACTGGCTGGGGCCAACGTCCTGACTTTC.

This clonotype was counted ten times or more. This rearrangement joins TRBV7-9 to TRBJ2-3; 8 bases line up with TRBD1. The trim removed 7 bases at V and 4 bases at J, leaving 4 bases unmatched. Germline values: CDR1 SEHNR, CDR2 FQNEAQ (reference sequence). This CDR3 comprises 13 residues. CDR3 nucleotide sequence: TGTGCCAGCACCATGACAGGGGCAGATACGCAGTATTTT. This sequence encodes CASTMTGADTQYF.

This clonotype was detected ten times or more. The chain joins TRBV7-8 to TRBJ2-1, with TRBD2 as a possible D gene (6 bases). Germline V gene lookup returns CDR1 SGHVS and CDR2 FQNEAQ. Trimming removed 1 base at V and 4 bases at J, with 17 bases between. The CDR3 is 17 amino acids. This CDR3 reads CASSLVLGDLSYNEQFF. CDR3 bases: TGTGCCAGCAGCTTAGTACTAGGGGACTTGAGTTACAATGAGCAGTTCTTC.

This clonotype was recorded many times. The rearrangement links TRBV25-1 to TRBJ1-2; weak D call: TRBD1 (5 bases). The V gene's germline CDR1 is MGHDK and CDR2 SYGVNS. V was trimmed by 6 bases and J by 7 bases, leaving 12 bases between them. There are 12 residues in the CDR3. CDR3 loop: CASSLPGRGYTF. DNA for the CDR3: TGTGCCAGCAGCCTTCCGGGACGTGGCTACACCTTC.

This clonotype has ten or more counts. The V call is TRBV5-1, the J call TRBJ1-4; tentatively, D is TRBD1 (5 bases). Trimming shortened V by 0 bases and J by 12 bases, and 15 bases separated the two germline ends. Looked up from germline, CDR1 is SGHRS and CDR2 is YFSETQ. The length of the CDR3 is 14 residues. CDR3 bases: TGCGCCAGCAGCTTGGCGGCAGGGAATAGGGAACTGTTTTTT. Its translation is CASSLAAGNRELFF.

This clonotype appeared many times. The rearrangement joins TRBV25-1 to TRBJ1-6; 10 bases align to TRBD1. Trimming removed 3 bases from V and 8 bases from J; junction bases left unmatched: 4. CDR3 length: 15 residues. In germline, CDR1 is MGHDK, CDR2 SYGVNS. In nucleotides, the CDR3 is TGTGCCAGCAGTGACCCCGGGACAGGGGATTCACCCCTCCACTTT. This sequence encodes CASSDPGTGDSPLHF.

This clonotype appeared many times. This chain links TRBV2 with TRBJ2-7, with TRBD1 matching over 11 bases. This CDR3 contains 14 residues. Germline V CDR1 and CDR2: SNHLY, FYNNEI. The ends lost 8 bases at V and 2 bases at J; junction bases unmatched: 5. The CDR3 DNA reads TGTGCCAGCCTAGGGACAGGGGGTGCCTACGAGCAGTACGTC. It translates to CASLGTGGAYEQYV.

This clonotype appeared many times. This chain connects TRBV15 to TRBJ1-4; D remains unclear. V was shortened by 0 bases and J by 13 bases, with 15 bases between the two germline ends. The CDR3 is 14 residues long. Germline CDR1 is LNHNV and CDR2 is YYDKDF (reference sequence). CDR3 in amino acids: CATSREGLRKGLFF. The CDR3 DNA reads TGTGCCACCAGCAGAGAAGGGCTCCGGAAGGGACTGTTTTTT.

This clonotype has at least ten counts. This chain connects TRBV20-1 to TRBJ2-7; TRBD2 aligns across 8 bases. V shed 7 bases and J 2 bases; nucleotides not matched to a gene: 10. This CDR3 region has 14 residues. The V gene's germline CDR1 is DFQATT and CDR2 SNEGSKA (reference sequence). The DNA for the CDR3 is TGCAGTGTGTCGGGGGGGCTAGAAACCTACGAGCAGTACTTC. It codes for CSVSGGLETYEQYF.